These T cell receptor beta chains were read from a single sample in a study of T cell repertoires in cytomegalovirus infection. TCRdb redid the calling of the reads with MiXCR, one entry per CDR3 protein. The table has 700,000 to 950,000 distinct CDR3 sequences, approximately 30% seen once. The antigens these receptors bind are not known. The source was cultured CD8+ T cells from PBMCs, collected from culture after CMV antigen stimulation. Source of these receptors: a human donor in good health (CMV status not recorded). Some clones in this sample may be carry-over from other donors' samples. Both conserved end residues are part of each CDR3. The D gene is left open where the match is weak. For some rows the clone size is stated as once, few or many, or as a class when expanded; others skip it.

D,size,V,length,J,DNA,CDR3
TRBD1,-,TRBV19,19,TRBJ2-2,TGTGCCAGTAGATCTTGGGGGACAGGGCAACACACGGGGACCGGGGAGCTGTTTTTT,CASRSWGTGQHTGTGELFF
-,-,TRBV12-3/TRBV12-4,13,TRBJ1-3,TGTGCCAGCAGTTGGACACTCGGAAACACCATATATTTT,CASSWTLGNTIYF
-,-,TRBV12-3/TRBV12-4,17,TRBJ2-3,TGTGCCAGCAGTTCGGATTACAGGGCTTCTAGCACAGATACGCAGTATTTT,CASSSDYRASSTDTQYF
TRBD1,-,TRBV6-1,14,TRBJ2-7,TGTGCCAGCAGTGAATGGGGACAGGGGGCCGAGCAGTACTTC,CASSEWGQGAEQYF
-,-,TRBV7-9,15,TRBJ2-3,TGTGCCAGCAGCTTAGTGGTACTATCCGCAGATACGCAGTATTTT,CASSLVVLSADTQYF
-,few,TRBV6-2/TRBV6-3,13,TRBJ2-3,TGTGCCAGCAGTTACGCGACAGGAGATACGCAGTATTTT,CASSYATGDTQYF
TRBD1,few,TRBV11-2,17,TRBJ1-2,TGTGCCAGCAGCTCTTCACCTATCACAGGGGCCCGTTATGGCTACACCTTC,CASSSSPITGARYGYTF
TRBD1,many,TRBV7-6,15,TRBJ1-4,TGTGCCAGCAGCTTAGGGGGACAGGGGAATGAAAAACTGTTTTTT,CASSLGGQGNEKLFF
TRBD1,-,TRBV27,15,TRBJ1-2,TGTGCCAGCAGACCTAGGGGGCTTGGGAACTATGGCTACACCTTC,CASRPRGLGNYGYTF
-,few,TRBV9,15,TRBJ2-1,TGTGCCAGCAGCGTAGATACAGGGGGGGGGAATGAGCAGTTCTTC,CASSVDTGGGNEQFF
-,-,TRBV4-1,13,TRBJ1-1,TGCGCCACCCAGCGTACAGTATACACTGAAGCTTTCTTT,CATQRTVYTEAFF
TRBD2,-,TRBV19,15,TRBJ2-7,TGTGCCAGTAGCGAACTAGCGGGGGATTCCTACGAGCAGTACTTC,CASSELAGDSYEQYF
-,many,TRBV7-2,17,TRBJ2-1,TGTGCCAGCAGCTTAGTCCGGGGGCCCGCCTCCTACAATGAGCAGTTCTTC,CASSLVRGPASYNEQFF
-,-,TRBV4-1,15,TRBJ1-5,TGCGCCAGCAGCCAAGATTCAGGGGTGGGTCAGCCCCAGCATTTT,CASSQDSGVGQPQHF
-,many,TRBV12-3/TRBV12-4,14,TRBJ1-2,TGTGCCAGCAGCCCAGACCGTTCTAACTATGGCTACACCTTC,CASSPDRSNYGYTF
TRBD1,many,TRBV7-6,16,TRBJ2-1,TGTGCCAGCAGCTTAGGATACAGGGGGCCCTACAATGAGCAGTTCTTC,CASSLGYRGPYNEQFF